This T cell receptor beta chain was identified during a study of STAT5B mutations in CD4+ large granular lymphocyte leukemia. V lost 7 bases, J lost 4 bases, and 5 bases stayed unmatched. This CDR3 has 14 residues. The germline V gene encodes CDR1 SNHLY and CDR2 FYNNEI. In the original workflow: Lowest detectable productive clonotype frequency was 2.59 x 10-5. Libraries were prepared by immunoSEQ multiplex PCR; TCRdb keeps only in-frame clonotypes and omits some of them. D and trimming were read from the DNA, whereas the V and J calls and clone size are those reported in that table. This sample has 48,000 or so clones, with around 70% found just once.

The chain employs TRBV2 and TRBJ2-1, with 9 bases identical to TRBD2. This TCR derives from a human donor in good health. Sequencing input: CD4+ T cells from blood buffy coats. As DNA, the CDR3 is TGTGCCAGCACCAGACTAGCGGCTTACAATGAGCAGTTCTTC. Encoded protein: CASTRLAAYNEQFF.